This TCR beta chain was retrieved from a study of blood T cell repertoires in COVID-19. Looking at the study overall: Sites in the United States, Italy and Spain provided acute and convalescent COVID-19 samples. Sources were T cells, B-cell-depleted T cells, or PBMCs; the material itself was cDNA or gDNA.

This CDR3 comprises 12 residues. V was shortened by 3 bases and J by 11 bases, with 13 bases between the two germline ends. Under the authors' procedure: Quantification of nucleated cells was approximated via reference gene primer amplification. The table came from immunoSEQ multiplex PCR; TCRdb's copy has only in-frame clones and leaves some out. V and J calls and clone size come straight from that table; D and trimming were deduced from the DNA. This table has roughly 100,000 clones, around 87% appearing once. The sequenced material came from peripheral blood. The chain is built from TRBV12-3 or TRBV12-4 and TRBJ1-1, with a possible D match to TRBD1 (5 bases). The receptor was isolated from a human donor in a cohort sampled during active COVID-19. CDR3 coding DNA: TGTGCCAGCAGTTTGTCGCAGGGTACGGCTTTCTTT. Translating it yields CASSLSQGTAFF.